The 5 T cell receptor beta chains in this list originate from one sample, sequenced in a study of beta chain features in type 1 diabetes. The study's findings and limits: The study found moderately but significantly shorter TCRB CDR3s in all four CD4+ subsets of Type 1 diabetes patients.

The entirety of the isolated RNA underwent reverse transcription, so expressed TCRB transcripts were sequenced. Method: immunoSEQ multiplex PCR; TCRdb's copy keeps in-frame clones and lacks some. The repertoire has roughly 140,000 clones, 10% to 13% of them found once; the top ten carry more than 0.45%. These TCRs' antigens remain unknown. The sample comprised central memory CD4+ T cells from blood. The receptors were gathered from a man in his thirties or forties with type 1 diabetes.

The chain links TRBV15 to TRBJ2-7, with 15 bases identical to TRBD2. Germline CDR1 is LNHNV and CDR2 is YYDKDF (reference sequence). V was pared by 0 bases and J by 4 bases, with 1 base of the junction left unmatched. The CDR3 contains 16 residues. In DNA, the CDR3 is TGTGCCACCAGCAGAGACGGGACTAGCGGGAGGTACGAGCAGTACTTC. This translates into CATSRDGTSGRYEQYF.

The rearrangement joins TRBV27 to TRBJ2-3; D perhaps matches TRBD2 (6 bases). This CDR3 contains 16 residues. Trimming pared 6 bases from V and 0 bases from J, leaving 16 bases between. Germline CDR1 and CDR2: MNHEY and SMNVEV (reference sequence). The CDR3 DNA reads as TGTGCCAGCAGAAGTTTGGAGGGCGGTAGCACAGATACGCAGTATTTT. Translation gives CASRSLEGGSTDTQYF.

This clone has just a few counts. J is TRBJ2-3 and V is TRBV4-2; a possible D gene is TRBD1 (5 bases). CDR1 and CDR2 from the germline V gene are LGHNA and YNFKEQ. CDR3 length equals 17 residues. The germline V and J ends were trimmed by 3 bases and 0 bases, with 16 bases remaining between them. This CDR3 reads CASSHTGSQPSTDTQYF. The CDR3 DNA reads as TGTGCCAGCAGCCACACAGGATCCCAGCCTAGCACAGATACGCAGTATTTT.

This clone has more than one count but fewer than ten. The chain recombines TRBV7-2 with TRBJ1-5; 9 bases agree with TRBD1. The length of the CDR3 is 18 residues. From germline, CDR1 is SGHTA and CDR2 FQGNSA. After removal of 0 bases from V and 0 bases from J, the junction contained 6 bases not matched to a gene. Here the CDR3 reads CASSLAGQGLFSNQPQHF. As DNA, the CDR3 is TGTGCCAGCAGCTTAGCGGGACAGGGATTGTTTAGCAATCAGCCCCAGCATTTT. The full variable domain, in which reference TRBV7-2 and TRBJ1-5 provide the parts outside the CDR3, is GAGVSQSPSNKVTEKGKDVELRCDPISGHTALYWYRQSLGQGLEFLIYFQGNSAPDKSGLPSDRFSAERTGGSVSTLTIQRTQQEDSAVYLCASSLAGQGLFSNQPQHFGDGTRLSIL.

The genes are TRBV7-3 and TRBJ1-1, with D perhaps TRBD1 (5 bases). The germline gives CDR1 SGHTA, CDR2 FQGTGA. The CDR3 runs 13 residues. V lost 5 bases, J lost 6 bases, and 13 bases lay in between. CDR3 sequence reads: CASSTGTRSEAFF. CDR3 DNA sequence: TGTGCCAGCAGCACCGGGACTCGATCTGAAGCTTTCTTT.